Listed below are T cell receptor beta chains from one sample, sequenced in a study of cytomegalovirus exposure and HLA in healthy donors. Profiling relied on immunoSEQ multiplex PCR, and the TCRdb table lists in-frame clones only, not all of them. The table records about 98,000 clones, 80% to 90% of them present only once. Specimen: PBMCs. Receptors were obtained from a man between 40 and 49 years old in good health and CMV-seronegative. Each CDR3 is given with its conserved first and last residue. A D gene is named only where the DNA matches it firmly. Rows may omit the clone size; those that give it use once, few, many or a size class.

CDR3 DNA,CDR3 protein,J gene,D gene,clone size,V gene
TGTGCCAGCAGCTTGGAGGGGTTGAGCAATCAGCCCCAGCATTTT,CASSLEGLSNQPQHF,TRBJ1-5,.,.,TRBV5-5
TGTGCCAGTAGTATCGGGACTACCAGACACGCGAACACCGGGGAGCTGTTTTTT,CASSIGTTRHANTGELFF,TRBJ2-2,TRBD2,.,TRBV19
TGTGCCAGCTCCTTAAGGACAGGGGACACCGGGGAGCTGTTTTTT,CASSLRTGDTGELFF,TRBJ2-2,TRBD1,.,TRBV18
TGTGCCAGCAGCCTAGACAACTCTGGAAACACCATATATTTT,CASSLDNSGNTIYF,TRBJ1-3,.,.,TRBV7-6
TGTGCCAGCAGTTCGCGACAGGTTCAATTAAATGAGCAGTTCTTC,CASSSRQVQLNEQFF,TRBJ2-1,.,.,TRBV6-6
TGTGCCAGCAGTTTAGTTGGGACTAGGCCCGGGGAGCTGTTTTTT,CASSLVGTRPGELFF,TRBJ2-2,TRBD2,.,TRBV27
TGTGCCAGCAGCGTCCGGGACTACACTGAAGCTTTCTTT,CASSVRDYTEAFF,TRBJ1-1,.,.,TRBV9
TGTGCCAGCAGCCTCGACACCCACTATGGCTACACCTTC,CASSLDTHYGYTF,TRBJ1-2,.,.,TRBV6-1
TGTGCCAGCAGCTCGAGGGACACCGGGGAGCTGTTTTTT,CASSSRDTGELFF,TRBJ2-2,.,.,TRBV7-3
TGTGCCAGCAGCTTAAATAGTAATGAGCAGTTCTTC,CASSLNSNEQFF,TRBJ2-1,.,few,TRBV11-3
TGTGCCAGCAGCTTAAGTAGGACAGGCGGCAATCAGCCCCAGCATTTT,CASSLSRTGGNQPQHF,TRBJ1-5,TRBD1,.,TRBV11-2
TGTGCCAGCAGCTCCCAAGAGCTATTAGCCAAAAACATTCAGTACTTC,CASSSQELLAKNIQYF,TRBJ2-4,.,.,TRBV7-9
TGTGCCAGCAGCTTAACGACAAACCCTTACAATGAGCAGTTCTTC,CASSLTTNPYNEQFF,TRBJ2-1,.,.,TRBV7-9
TGCAGCGTTGAAGGGACAGGGACGTCCACTGAAGCCTTCTTT,CSVEGTGTSTEAFF,TRBJ1-1,TRBD1,.,TRBV29-1
TGTGCCAGCAGCTTAAGCCGGGAAAACACCGGGGAGCTGTTTTTT,CASSLSRENTGELFF,TRBJ2-2,.,few,TRBV5-6
TGTGCCAGCAGTTACCGGCAGGCCAGTCACTCTGGAAACACCATATATTTT,CASSYRQASHSGNTIYF,TRBJ1-3,.,.,TRBV6-9
TGTGCCAGCAGCGCGTTACCGGGACAGGGGACCGGGGAGCTGTTTTTT,CASSALPGQGTGELFF,TRBJ2-2,TRBD1,few,TRBV9
TGTGCCAGCAGCTTTTCGGAGACCCAGTACTTC,CASSFSETQYF,TRBJ2-5,.,.,TRBV5-4
TGTGCCAGCAGCCCCGGCGGCTCTGGAAACACCATATATTTT,CASSPGGSGNTIYF,TRBJ1-3,.,once,TRBV6-5
TGTGCCAGCAGGCGGGACAGGGACATTTATTCACCCCTCCACTTT,CASRRDRDIYSPLHF,TRBJ1-6,TRBD1,.,TRBV27
TGTGCCAGCCGACAACATGCGGGGGGCACTGAAGCTTTCTTT,CASRQHAGGTEAFF,TRBJ1-1,.,.,TRBV19
TGTGCCAGCAGCCAAGACGGGTCCTATAATTCACCCCTCCACTTT,CASSQDGSYNSPLHF,TRBJ1-6,.,.,TRBV14
TGCGCCAGCAGTGAGGTCAGGGGCAATCAGCCCCAGCATTTT,CASSEVRGNQPQHF,TRBJ1-5,.,.,TRBV10-2
TGTGCCAGCAGTTATTCTACGGGTACCCACGAGCAGTACTTC,CASSYSTGTHEQYF,TRBJ2-7,.,.,TRBV6-5
TGTGCCAGCAGCTTCTCGACGCAGGTGAACTATGGCTACACCTTC,CASSFSTQVNYGYTF,TRBJ1-2,.,.,TRBV7-9
TGTGCCAGCAGTACAACAGGGTATCACGGCTACACCTTC,CASSTTGYHGYTF,TRBJ1-2,.,.,TRBV27
TGTGCCAGCAGCTTATCGGGGGGGGCTGAAGCTTTCTTT,CASSLSGGAEAFF,TRBJ1-1,.,.,TRBV11-2
TGTGCCAGCAGTCTTAAACAGGGGATCACTGAAGCTTTCTTT,CASSLKQGITEAFF,TRBJ1-1,TRBD1,.,TRBV6-5
TGTGCCAGCAGTGGGGTGCGGGGGCTCCTCTGCGAGCAGTACTTC,CASSGVRGLLCEQYF,TRBJ2-7,.,once,TRBV6-4
TGTGCCAGCAGCCCAAGACATTCGGCCTCGGGAAACTATGGCTACACCTTC,CASSPRHSASGNYGYTF,TRBJ1-2,.,.,TRBV11-2
TGTGCCAGTAGTACGACAGGGGGCAATCAGCCCCAGCATTTT,CASSTTGGNQPQHF,TRBJ1-5,TRBD1,.,TRBV19
TGTGCCAGCAGTCCCTGGCATTTAGCCGTGCAGTTCTTC,CASSPWHLAVQFF,TRBJ2-1,.,few,TRBV27
TGTTCCAGCAGCTCCGGGAGCGGGACGGCGAATTCACCCCTCCACTTT,CSSSSGSGTANSPLHF,TRBJ1-6,.,once,TRBV7-9
TGTGCCAGCAGCCTCGAGGGAAACACCATATATTTT,CASSLEGNTIYF,TRBJ1-3,.,once,TRBV11-2
TGTGCCATCAGTGAGTCCCTCACCAGCGAGGCTTTCTTT,CAISESLTSEAFF,TRBJ1-1,.,few,TRBV10-3
TGTGCCAGCAGCGGGAGGCCCTATGGCTACACCTTC,CASSGRPYGYTF,TRBJ1-2,.,.,TRBV21-1